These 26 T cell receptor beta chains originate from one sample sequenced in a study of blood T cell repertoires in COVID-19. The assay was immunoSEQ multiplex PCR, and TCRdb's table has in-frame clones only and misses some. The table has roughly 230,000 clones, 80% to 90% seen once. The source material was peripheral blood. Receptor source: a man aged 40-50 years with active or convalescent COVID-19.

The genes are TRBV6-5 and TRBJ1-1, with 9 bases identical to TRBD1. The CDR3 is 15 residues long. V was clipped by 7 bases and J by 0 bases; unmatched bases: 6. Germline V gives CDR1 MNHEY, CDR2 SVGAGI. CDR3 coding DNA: TGTGCCAGCACAACCCGGGACAGGGTGAACACTGAAGCTTTCTTT. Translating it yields CASTTRDRVNTEAFF.

The CDR3 DNA is TGTGCCAGCAGCCAAGTGGACAGGGTCTACGGAAACACCATATATTTT. Its protein product is CASSQVDRVYGNTIYF. The chain is built from TRBV3-1 (or the pseudogene TRBV3-2) and TRBJ1-3; 8 nucleotides agree with TRBD1. The CDR3 runs 16 residues. Germline-derived CDR1 and CDR2 are LGHDT and YNNKEL (reference sequence). The J segment lost 4 bases and the V segment lost 1 base, leaving 6 bases of the junction unmatched.

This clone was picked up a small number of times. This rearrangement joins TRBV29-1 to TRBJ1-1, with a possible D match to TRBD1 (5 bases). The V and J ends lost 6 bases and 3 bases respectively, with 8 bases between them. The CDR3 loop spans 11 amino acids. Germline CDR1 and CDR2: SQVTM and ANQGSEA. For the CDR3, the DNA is TGCAGCGTAGGAGGGGACACTGAAGCTTTCTTT. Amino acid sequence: CSVGGDTEAFF.

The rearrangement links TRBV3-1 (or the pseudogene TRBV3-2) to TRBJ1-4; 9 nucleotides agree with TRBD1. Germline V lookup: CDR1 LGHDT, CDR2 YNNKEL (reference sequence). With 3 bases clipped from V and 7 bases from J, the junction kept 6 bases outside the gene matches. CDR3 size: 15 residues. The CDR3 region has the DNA TGTGCCAGCAGCCATGAGACAGGGGGTGGTGAAAAACTGTTTTTT. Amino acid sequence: CASSHETGGGEKLFF.

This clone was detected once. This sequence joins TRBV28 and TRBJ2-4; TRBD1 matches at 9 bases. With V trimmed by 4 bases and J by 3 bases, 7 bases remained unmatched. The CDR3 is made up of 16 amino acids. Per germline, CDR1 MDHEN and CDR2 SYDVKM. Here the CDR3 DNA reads TGTGCCAGCAGTTCAGGGACAGGGAGTGGCAAAAACATTCAGTACTTC. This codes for CASSSGTGSGKNIQYF. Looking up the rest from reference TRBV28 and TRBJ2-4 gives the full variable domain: DVKVTQSSRYLVKRTGEKVFLECVQDMDHENMFWYRQDPGLGLRLIYFSYDVKMKEKGDIPEGYSVSREKKERFSLILESASTNQTSMYLCASSSGTGSGKNIQYFGAGTRLSVL.

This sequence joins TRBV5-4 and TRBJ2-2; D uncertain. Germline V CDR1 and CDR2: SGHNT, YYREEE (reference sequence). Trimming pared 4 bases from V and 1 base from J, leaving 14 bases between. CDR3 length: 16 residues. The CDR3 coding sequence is TGTGCCAGCAGCCCGGGTGTTTGGCAGAACACCGGGGAGCTGTTTTTT. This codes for CASSPGVWQNTGELFF.

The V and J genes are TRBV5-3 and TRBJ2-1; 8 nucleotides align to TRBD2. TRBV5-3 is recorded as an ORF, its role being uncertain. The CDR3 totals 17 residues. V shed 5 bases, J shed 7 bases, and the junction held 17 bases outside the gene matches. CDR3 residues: CARRLKRTSKGWNEQFF. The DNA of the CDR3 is TGTGCCAGAAGGTTGAAGAGGACTAGCAAAGGTTGGAATGAGCAGTTCTTC.

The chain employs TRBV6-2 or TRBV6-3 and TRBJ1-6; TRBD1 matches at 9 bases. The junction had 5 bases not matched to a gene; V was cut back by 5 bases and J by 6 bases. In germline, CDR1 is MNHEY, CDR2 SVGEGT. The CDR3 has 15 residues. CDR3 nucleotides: TGTGCCAGCAGTCTCCTGGGACAGGGTAATTCACCCCTCCACTTT. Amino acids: CASSLLGQGNSPLHF.

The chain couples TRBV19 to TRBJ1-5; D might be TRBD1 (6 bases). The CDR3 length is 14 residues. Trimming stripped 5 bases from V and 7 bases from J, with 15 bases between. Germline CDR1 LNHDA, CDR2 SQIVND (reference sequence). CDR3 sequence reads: CASSPGPQGQPQHF. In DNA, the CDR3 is TGTGCCAGTAGTCCAGGGCCTCAGGGGCAGCCCCAGCATTTT.

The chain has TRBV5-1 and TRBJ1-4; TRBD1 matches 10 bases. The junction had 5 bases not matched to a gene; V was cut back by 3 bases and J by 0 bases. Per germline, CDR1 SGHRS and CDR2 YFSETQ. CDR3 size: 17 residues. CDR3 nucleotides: TGCGCCAGCAGCTACCACGGACAGGGGGCAACTAATGAAAAACTGTTTTTT. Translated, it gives CASSYHGQGATNEKLFF.

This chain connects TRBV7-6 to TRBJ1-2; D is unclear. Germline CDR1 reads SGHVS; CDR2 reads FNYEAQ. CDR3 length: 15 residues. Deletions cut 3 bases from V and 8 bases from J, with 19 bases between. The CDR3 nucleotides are TGTGCCAGCAGCTTTTCCGAACAGAGATTTGAGGGCTACACCTTC. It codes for CASSFSEQRFEGYTF.

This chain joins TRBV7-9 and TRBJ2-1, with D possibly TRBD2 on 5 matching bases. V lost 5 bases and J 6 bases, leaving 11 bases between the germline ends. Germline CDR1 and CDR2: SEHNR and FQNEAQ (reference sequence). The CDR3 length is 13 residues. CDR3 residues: CASSPRGSNEQFF. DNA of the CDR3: TGTGCCAGCAGCCCCCGAGGGAGCAATGAGCAGTTCTTC.

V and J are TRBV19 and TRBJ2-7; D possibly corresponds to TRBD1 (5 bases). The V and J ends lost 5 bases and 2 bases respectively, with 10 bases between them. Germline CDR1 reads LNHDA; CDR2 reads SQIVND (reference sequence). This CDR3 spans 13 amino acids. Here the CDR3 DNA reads TGTGCCAGTAGTGGCCGACAGACCTACGAGCAGTACTTC. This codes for CASSGRQTYEQYF.

For the CDR3, the DNA is TGTGCCACAAGAACCGGGACTAGCGGGGGGGCAGATACGCAGTATTTT. Amino acids: CATRTGTSGGADTQYF. The chain employs TRBV2 and TRBJ2-3; 16 bases are shared with TRBD2. Germline values: CDR1 SNHLY, CDR2 FYNNEI. The V gene end was trimmed by 10 bases and the J gene end by 4 bases; junction bases not matched to a gene: 8. CDR3 length: 16 residues.

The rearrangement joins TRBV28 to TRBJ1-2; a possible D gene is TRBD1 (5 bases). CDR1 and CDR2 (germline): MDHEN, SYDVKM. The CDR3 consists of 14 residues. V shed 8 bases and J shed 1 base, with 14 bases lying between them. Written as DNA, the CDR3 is TGTGCCAGCGGGCAGCGGAGGGGTAACTATGGCTACACCTTC. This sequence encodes CASGQRRGNYGYTF.

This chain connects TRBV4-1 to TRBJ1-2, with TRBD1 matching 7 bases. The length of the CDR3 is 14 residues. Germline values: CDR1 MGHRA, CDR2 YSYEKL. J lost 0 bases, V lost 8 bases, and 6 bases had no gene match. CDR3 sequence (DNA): TGCGCCAGCGTAGGGGGCCCCCCTAACTATGGCTACACCTTC. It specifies CASVGGPPNYGYTF.

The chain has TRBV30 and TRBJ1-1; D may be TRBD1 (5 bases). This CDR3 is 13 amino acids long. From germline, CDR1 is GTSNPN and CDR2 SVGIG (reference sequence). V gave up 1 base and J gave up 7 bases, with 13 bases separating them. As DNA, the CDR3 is TGTGCCTGGAGTGGCCTCGGGGGGAGTGAAGCTTTCTTT. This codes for CAWSGLGGSEAFF.

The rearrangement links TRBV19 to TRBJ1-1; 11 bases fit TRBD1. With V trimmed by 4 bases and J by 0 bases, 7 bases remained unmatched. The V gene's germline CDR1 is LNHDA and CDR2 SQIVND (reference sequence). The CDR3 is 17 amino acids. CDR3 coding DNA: TGTGCCAGTAGTAGGGGACAGGGGGTCCCATTGAACACTGAAGCTTTCTTT. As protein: CASSRGQGVPLNTEAFF.

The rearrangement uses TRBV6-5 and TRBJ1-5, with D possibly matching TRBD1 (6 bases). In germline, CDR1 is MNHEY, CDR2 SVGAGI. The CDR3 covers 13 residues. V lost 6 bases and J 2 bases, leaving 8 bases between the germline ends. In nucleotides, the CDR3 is TGTGCCAGCAGCCCAGGGGGCAATCAGCCCCAGCATTTT. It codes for CASSPGGNQPQHF.

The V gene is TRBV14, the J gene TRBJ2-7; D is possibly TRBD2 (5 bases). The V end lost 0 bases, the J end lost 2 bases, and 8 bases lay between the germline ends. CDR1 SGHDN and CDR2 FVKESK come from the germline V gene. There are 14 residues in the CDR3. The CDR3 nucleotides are TGTGCCAGCAGCCAAGATTGGACTCCCTACGAGCAGTACTTC. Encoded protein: CASSQDWTPYEQYF.

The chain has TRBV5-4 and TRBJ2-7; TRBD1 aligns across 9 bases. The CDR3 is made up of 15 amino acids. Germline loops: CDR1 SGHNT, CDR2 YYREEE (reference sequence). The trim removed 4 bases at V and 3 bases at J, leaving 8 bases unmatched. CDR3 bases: TGTGCCAGCAGCCATCCGGGACAGGGACACTACGAGCAGTACTTC. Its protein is CASSHPGQGHYEQYF.

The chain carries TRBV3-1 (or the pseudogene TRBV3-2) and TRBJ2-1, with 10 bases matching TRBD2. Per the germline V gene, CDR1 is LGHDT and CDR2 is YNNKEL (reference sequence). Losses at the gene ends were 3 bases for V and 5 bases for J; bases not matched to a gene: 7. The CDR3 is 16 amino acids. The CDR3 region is CASSHQGTSAHNEQFF. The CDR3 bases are TGTGCCAGCAGCCATCAAGGGACTAGCGCACACAATGAGCAGTTCTTC.

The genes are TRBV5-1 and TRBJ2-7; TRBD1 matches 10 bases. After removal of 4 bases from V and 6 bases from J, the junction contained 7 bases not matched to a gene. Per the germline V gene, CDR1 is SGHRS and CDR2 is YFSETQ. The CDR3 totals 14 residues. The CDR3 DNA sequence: TGCGCCAGCAGCCGACAGGGGGCGAACCGCGAGCAGTACTTC. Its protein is CASSRQGANREQYF.

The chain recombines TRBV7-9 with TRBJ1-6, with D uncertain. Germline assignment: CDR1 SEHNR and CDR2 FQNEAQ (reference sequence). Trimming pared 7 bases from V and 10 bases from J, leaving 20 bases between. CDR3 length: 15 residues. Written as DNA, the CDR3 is TGTGCCAGCACAAACACGGGGTCCCCGAGGTCACCCCTCCACTTT. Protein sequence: CASTNTGSPRSPLHF.

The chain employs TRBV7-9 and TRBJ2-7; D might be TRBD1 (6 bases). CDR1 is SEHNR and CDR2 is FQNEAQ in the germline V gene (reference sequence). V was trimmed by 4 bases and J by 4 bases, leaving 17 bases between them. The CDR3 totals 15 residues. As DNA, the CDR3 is TGTGCCAGCAGCTCCTGGCCAGGGGAAGGGTACGAGCAGTACTTC. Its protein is CASSSWPGEGYEQYF.

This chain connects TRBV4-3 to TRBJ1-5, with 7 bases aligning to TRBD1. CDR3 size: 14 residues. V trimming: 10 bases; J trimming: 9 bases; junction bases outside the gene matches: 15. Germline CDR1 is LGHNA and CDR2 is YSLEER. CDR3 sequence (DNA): TGCGCCACGATAAAAGGGGGCGCGATAGCGCCCCAGCATTTT. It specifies CATIKGGAIAPQHF.